This passage covers 20 T cell receptor beta chains from one sample sequenced in a study of T-cell memory formation after mild COVID-19. One entry per CDR3 protein, called by TCRdb with MiXCR from the 5' RACE reads. The data contain over 400,000 distinct CDR3 sequences, roughly a quarter of them singletons. The material sequenced was PBMCs or a T cell subset sorted from them (not recorded which). These receptors were collected from an adult woman who had mild COVID-19 (a few samples of this study predate the infection). Cell type and time point are not known.

The V gene is TRBV5-1, the J gene TRBJ2-2; D might be TRBD1 (6 bases). Trimming cost V 1 base and J 4 bases, with 14 bases left between them. Germline lookup yields CDR1 SGHRS and CDR2 YFSETQ. The CDR3 covers 16 residues. The CDR3 sequence is CASSLPRTDFTGELFF. As DNA, the CDR3 is TGCGCCAGCAGCTTGCCCCGGACAGATTTCACCGGGGAGCTGTTTTTT.

This clonotype has ten or more counts. The rearrangement links TRBV12-3 or TRBV12-4 to TRBJ2-7; 11 nucleotides agree with TRBD1. Losses at the gene ends were 5 bases for V and 2 bases for J; bases not matched to a gene: 5. The CDR3 is made up of 15 amino acids. In nucleotides, the CDR3 is TGTGCCAGCAGTAGACCGGGACAGGGGGCCTACGAGCAGTACTTC. Translating it yields CASSRPGQGAYEQYF.

The chain joins TRBV5-1 to TRBJ2-2; 8 nucleotides line up with TRBD2. Germline V gene data show CDR1 as SGHRS and CDR2 as YFSETQ. Losses at the gene ends were 0 bases for V and 2 bases for J; bases not matched to a gene: 6. CDR3 size: 17 residues. The CDR3 region is CASSLAGGAFNTGELFF. Here the CDR3 DNA reads TGCGCCAGCAGCTTGGCCGGGGGGGCATTCAACACCGGGGAGCTGTTTTTT.

The chain uses TRBV24-1 and TRBJ2-5; tentatively, D is TRBD2 (6 bases). Between the trimmed V and J ends, which lost 10 bases and 2 bases, there was a span of 13 bases. The CDR3 covers 13 residues. Germline CDR1 KGHDR, CDR2 SFDVKD. CDR3 residues: CATQARGQETQYF. CDR3 nucleotide sequence: TGTGCCACTCAAGCCCGGGGGCAAGAGACCCAGTACTTC.

This chain connects TRBV7-9 to TRBJ2-2; D is perhaps TRBD2 (5 bases). From germline, CDR1 is SEHNR and CDR2 FQNEAQ (reference sequence). Trimming took off 0 bases at V and 5 bases at J, with 13 bases between the two ends. The CDR3 sequence is 16 residues long. The DNA of the CDR3 is TGTGCCAGCAGCTTAGCATCCCCCAGGAGGACCGGGGAGCTGTTTTTT. Residues: CASSLASPRRTGELFF.

This clonotype was recorded many times. The chain couples TRBV11-2 to TRBJ2-3; D not certain. The germline gives CDR1 SGHAT, CDR2 FQNNGV. Trimming took off 1 base at V and 4 bases at J, with 9 bases between the two ends. This CDR3 contains 14 residues. The CDR3 DNA reads as TGTGCCAGCAGCTTAGTGGGTGGGGCAGATACGCAGTATTTT. This gives the protein CASSLVGGADTQYF.

This chain links TRBV5-4 with TRBJ2-2; 8 bases line up with TRBD1. With 0 bases clipped from V and 5 bases from J, the junction kept 6 bases outside the gene matches. CDR3 length: 16 amino acids. Germline lookup yields CDR1 SGHNT and CDR2 YYREEE (reference sequence). The CDR3, as DNA: TGTGCCAGCAGCTTGGTGCCAGGGGGCCGTACCGGGGAGCTGTTTTTT. It encodes CASSLVPGGRTGELFF.

In DNA form, the CDR3 reads TGTGCCAGCAGCCCAGGGACTAGCGGGAAGACCCAGTACTTC. It encodes CASSPGTSGKTQYF. This chain links TRBV5-4 with TRBJ2-5; 13 bases match TRBD2. This CDR3 is built from 14 residues. After removal of 4 bases from V and 6 bases from J, the junction contained 3 bases not matched to a gene. The germline V gene encodes CDR1 SGHNT and CDR2 YYREEE (reference sequence).

CDR3 protein: CSATRSDRPILYEQYF. The CDR3 DNA reads as TGCAGTGCTACACGGTCGGACAGGCCCATCCTTTACGAGCAGTACTTC. V is TRBV20-1 and J is TRBJ2-7, with TRBD1 matching 7 bases. The CDR3 contains 16 residues. J lost 4 bases, V lost 4 bases, and 16 bases had no gene match. CDR1 DFQATT and CDR2 SNEGSKA come from the germline V gene (reference sequence).

The rearrangement uses TRBV4-1 and TRBJ2-2; 8 bases match TRBD2. This CDR3 has 15 residues. The trim removed 2 bases at V and 4 bases at J, leaving 3 bases unmatched. From germline, CDR1 is MGHRA and CDR2 YSYEKL. As DNA, the CDR3 is TGCGCCAGCAGCCAATTCCGGGAGGGCACCGGGGAGCTGTTTTTT. It is translated as CASSQFREGTGELFF.

This clonotype was observed a handful of times. The V and J genes are TRBV5-1 and TRBJ2-3; the D is unclear. Germline loops: CDR1 SGHRS, CDR2 YFSETQ. CDR3 length equals 16 residues. V was pared by 0 bases and J by 1 base, with 12 bases between. The CDR3 loop is CASSLGSSVGTDTQYF. DNA of the CDR3: TGCGCCAGCAGCTTGGGAAGCAGCGTCGGCACAGATACGCAGTATTTT.

V usage is TRBV10-3 and J usage is TRBJ2-3; possibly TRBD1 for D (6 bases). Germline V gene lookup returns CDR1 ENHRY and CDR2 SYGVKD. The CDR3 length is 14 residues. Trimming pared 3 bases from V and 4 bases from J, leaving 11 bases between. CDR3 DNA sequence: TGTGCCATCAGTGAACAGGGTACAGCAGATACGCAGTATTTT. It translates to CAISEQGTADTQYF.

This chain uses TRBV12-3 or TRBV12-4 with TRBJ1-1; a possible D gene is TRBD1 (5 bases). The V and J ends lost 6 bases and 4 bases respectively, with 15 bases between them. CDR3 length: 14 residues. For the CDR3, the DNA is TGTGCCAGCAGATATGCACCTGGGACCACTGAAGCTTTCTTT. It is translated as CASRYAPGTTEAFF.

The chain joins TRBV2 to TRBJ1-5; TRBD1 aligns across 8 bases. V lost 9 bases, J lost 5 bases, and 6 bases stayed unmatched. This CDR3 is built from 13 residues. Germline values: CDR1 SNHLY, CDR2 FYNNEI. CDR3 residues: CASEDREDQPQHF. The CDR3, as DNA: TGTGCCAGTGAGGACAGGGAAGATCAGCCCCAGCATTTT.

This rearrangement joins TRBV7-9 to TRBJ1-1, with 8 bases matching TRBD1. The CDR3 sequence is 13 residues long. V trimming: 5 bases; J trimming: 7 bases; junction bases outside the gene matches: 6. Per germline, CDR1 SEHNR and CDR2 FQNEAQ (reference sequence). The CDR3 spells CASSLRQGLEAFF. As DNA, the CDR3 is TGTGCCAGCAGCCTCCGACAGGGGCTTGAAGCTTTCTTT.

In its sample, this clonotype was seen a few times. The J gene is TRBJ2-2, the V gene TRBV30, with D unclear. Germline CDR1 is GTSNPN and CDR2 is SVGIG (reference sequence). V was cut by 3 bases and J by 2 bases, with 4 bases left in between. The CDR3 spans 12 residues. The CDR3, as DNA: TGTGCCTGGAGCGACAACACCGGGGAGCTGTTTTTT. It codes for CAWSDNTGELFF.

V is TRBV6-1 and J is TRBJ1-5; the D gene is possibly TRBD1 (6 bases). The CDR3 runs 14 residues. The V and J ends lost 6 bases and 5 bases respectively, with 14 bases between them. Per germline, CDR1 MNHNS and CDR2 SASEGT. The CDR3 DNA follows: TGTGCCAGCAGCTACGGGGGGGGGCATCAGCCCCAGCATTTT. Translated, it gives CASSYGGGHQPQHF.

This clonotype has more than one count but fewer than ten. The V gene is TRBV5-1, the J gene TRBJ2-1; TRBD1 is a possible D gene (6 bases). This CDR3 has 15 amino acids. Trimming took 3 bases from V and 4 from J, leaving 14 bases between them. Germline CDR1 reads SGHRS; CDR2 reads YFSETQ. CDR3 in amino acids: CASSSQGTPYNEQFF. CDR3 DNA sequence: TGCGCCAGCAGCTCCCAGGGGACCCCTTACAATGAGCAGTTCTTC.

This clonotype was counted only a few times. This sequence joins TRBV7-9 and TRBJ1-1, with D perhaps TRBD1 (5 bases). The CDR3 covers 14 residues. Trimming took 4 bases from V and 8 from J, leaving 17 bases between them. Per the germline V gene, CDR1 is SEHNR and CDR2 is FQNEAQ (reference sequence). Here the CDR3 DNA reads TGTGCCAGCAGCTCCGTAACAGGTACTACAGAAGCTTTCTTT. Protein: CASSSVTGTTEAFF.

The chain uses TRBV29-1 and TRBJ1-2; no reliable D call. This CDR3 region has 10 residues. Trimming took 6 bases from V and 4 from J, leaving 6 bases between them. CDR1 and CDR2 (germline): SQVTM, ANQGSEA. CDR3 amino acids: CSVDSYGYTF. DNA of the CDR3: TGCAGCGTCGACTCCTATGGCTACACCTTC.